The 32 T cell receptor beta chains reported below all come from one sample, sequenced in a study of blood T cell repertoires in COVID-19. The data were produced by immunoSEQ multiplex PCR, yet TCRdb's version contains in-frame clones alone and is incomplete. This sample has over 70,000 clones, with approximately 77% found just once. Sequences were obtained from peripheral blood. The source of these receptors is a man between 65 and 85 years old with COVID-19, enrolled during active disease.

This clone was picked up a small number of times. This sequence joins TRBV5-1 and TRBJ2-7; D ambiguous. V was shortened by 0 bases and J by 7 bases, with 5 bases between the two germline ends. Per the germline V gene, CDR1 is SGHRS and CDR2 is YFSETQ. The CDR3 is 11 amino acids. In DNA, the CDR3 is TGCGCCAGCAGCTTGGTCGGGGAGCAGTACTTC. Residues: CASSLVGEQYF. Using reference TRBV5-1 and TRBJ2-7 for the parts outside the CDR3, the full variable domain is KAGVTQTPRYLIKTRGQQVTLSCSPISGHRSVSWYQQTPGQGLQFLFEYFSETQRNKGNFPGRFSGRQFSNSRSEMNVSTLELGDSALYLCASSLVGEQYFGPGTRLTVT.

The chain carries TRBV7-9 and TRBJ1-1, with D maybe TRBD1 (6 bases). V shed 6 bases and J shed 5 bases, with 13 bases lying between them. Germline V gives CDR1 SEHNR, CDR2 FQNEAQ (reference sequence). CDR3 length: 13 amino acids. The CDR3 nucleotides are TGTGCCAGCAGAAACGACAGGTCAACTGAAGCTTTCTTT. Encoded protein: CASRNDRSTEAFF.

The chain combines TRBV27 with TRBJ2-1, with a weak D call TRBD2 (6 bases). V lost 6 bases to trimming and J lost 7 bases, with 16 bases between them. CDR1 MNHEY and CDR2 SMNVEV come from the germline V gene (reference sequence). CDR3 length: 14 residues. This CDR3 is CASRYRFGGNEQFF. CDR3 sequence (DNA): TGTGCCAGCAGATACCGATTTGGGGGGAATGAGCAGTTCTTC.

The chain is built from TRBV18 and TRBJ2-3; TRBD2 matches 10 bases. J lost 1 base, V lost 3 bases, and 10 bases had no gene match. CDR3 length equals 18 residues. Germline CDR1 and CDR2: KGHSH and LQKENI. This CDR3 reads CASSPGLAGVSGTDTQYF. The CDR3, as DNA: TGTGCCAGCTCACCCGGCCTAGCGGGAGTAAGTGGCACAGATACGCAGTATTTT. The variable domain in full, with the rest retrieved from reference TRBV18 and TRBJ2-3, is NAGVMQNPRHLVRRRGQEARLRCSPMKGHSHVYWYRQLPEEGLKFMVYLQKENIIDESGMPKERFSAEFPKEGPSILRIQQVVRGDSAAYFCASSPGLAGVSGTDTQYFGPGTRLTVL.

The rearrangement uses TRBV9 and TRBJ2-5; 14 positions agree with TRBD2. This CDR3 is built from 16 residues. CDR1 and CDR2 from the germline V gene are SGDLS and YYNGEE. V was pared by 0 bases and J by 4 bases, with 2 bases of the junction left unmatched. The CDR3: CASSVEGLAGAETQYF. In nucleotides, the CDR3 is TGTGCCAGCAGCGTAGAGGGACTAGCGGGAGCAGAGACCCAGTACTTC.

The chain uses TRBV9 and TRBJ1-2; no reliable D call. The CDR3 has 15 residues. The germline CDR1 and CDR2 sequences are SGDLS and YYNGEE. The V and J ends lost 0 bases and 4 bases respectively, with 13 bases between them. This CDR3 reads CASSVVPDSSYGYTF. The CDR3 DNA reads TGTGCCAGCAGCGTAGTCCCAGACTCGTCCTATGGCTACACCTTC.

The CDR3 loop reads CASSPQGTEAFF. In DNA, the CDR3 is TGTGCCAGCTCACCGCAGGGAACTGAAGCTTTCTTT. The chain has TRBV18 and TRBJ1-1; D possibly corresponds to TRBD1 (5 bases). V dropped 3 bases and J dropped 5 bases, with 7 bases sitting between them. Germline lookup yields CDR1 KGHSH and CDR2 LQKENI. This CDR3 spans 12 amino acids.

CDR3 residues: CASSLDRGNSPLHF. CDR3 sequence (DNA): TGTGCCAGCAGCTTGGACAGGGGTAATTCACCCCTCCACTTT. V usage is TRBV7-9 and J usage is TRBJ1-6; 9 bases line up with TRBD1. The germline gives CDR1 SEHNR, CDR2 FQNEAQ (reference sequence). The CDR3 has 14 residues. The trim removed 3 bases at V and 6 bases at J, leaving 0 bases unmatched.

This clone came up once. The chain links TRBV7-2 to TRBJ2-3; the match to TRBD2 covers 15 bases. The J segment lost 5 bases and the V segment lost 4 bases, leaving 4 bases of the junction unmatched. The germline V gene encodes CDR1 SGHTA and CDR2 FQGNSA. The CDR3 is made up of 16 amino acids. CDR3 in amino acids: CASSSWTSGRVDTQYF. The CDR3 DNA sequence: TGTGCCAGCAGCTCATGGACTAGCGGGAGGGTAGATACGCAGTATTTT.

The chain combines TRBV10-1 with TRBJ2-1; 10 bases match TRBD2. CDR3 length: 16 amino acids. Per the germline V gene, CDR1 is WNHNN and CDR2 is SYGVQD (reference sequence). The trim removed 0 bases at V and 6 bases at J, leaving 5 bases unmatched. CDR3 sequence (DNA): TGCGCCAGCAGTGAGTCGTCTCTAGCGGGGGCCAATGAGCAGTTCTTC. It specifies CASSESSLAGANEQFF.

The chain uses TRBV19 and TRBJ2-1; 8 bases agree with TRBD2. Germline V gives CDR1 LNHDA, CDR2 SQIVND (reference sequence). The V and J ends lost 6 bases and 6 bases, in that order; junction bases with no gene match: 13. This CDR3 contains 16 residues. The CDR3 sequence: CASSRTSGSVRNEQFF. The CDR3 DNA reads TGTGCCAGTAGCCGAACGAGCGGGAGTGTCCGCAATGAGCAGTTCTTC.

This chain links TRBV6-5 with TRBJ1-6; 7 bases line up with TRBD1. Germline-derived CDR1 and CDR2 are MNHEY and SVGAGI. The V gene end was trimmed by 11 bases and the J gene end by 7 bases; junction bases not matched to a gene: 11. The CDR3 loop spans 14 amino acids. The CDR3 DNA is TGTGCCTTAAAGTGGGGGACAGCAAATTCACCCCTCCACTTT. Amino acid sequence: CALKWGTANSPLHF.

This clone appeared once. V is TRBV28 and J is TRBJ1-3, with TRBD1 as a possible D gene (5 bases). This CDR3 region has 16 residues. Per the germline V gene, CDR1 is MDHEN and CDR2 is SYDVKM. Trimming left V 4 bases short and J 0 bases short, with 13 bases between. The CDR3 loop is CASSSSGANSGNTIYF. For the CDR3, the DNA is TGTGCCAGCAGTTCGTCTGGGGCCAACTCTGGAAACACCATATATTTT.

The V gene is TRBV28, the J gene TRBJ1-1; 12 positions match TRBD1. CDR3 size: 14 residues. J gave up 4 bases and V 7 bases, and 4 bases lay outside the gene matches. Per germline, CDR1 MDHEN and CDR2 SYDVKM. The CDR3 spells CASTWDRGPTEAFF. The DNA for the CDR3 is TGTGCCAGCACGTGGGACAGGGGGCCCACTGAAGCTTTCTTT.

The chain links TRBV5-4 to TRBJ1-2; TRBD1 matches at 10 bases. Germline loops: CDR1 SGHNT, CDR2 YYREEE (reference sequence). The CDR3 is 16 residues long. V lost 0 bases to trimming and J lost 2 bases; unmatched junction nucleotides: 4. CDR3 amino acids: CASSLVGQGRNYGYTF. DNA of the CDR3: TGTGCCAGCAGCTTGGTGGGACAGGGGAGGAACTATGGCTACACCTTC.

The CDR3 here is CASSLGREYSEQYF. In nucleotides, the CDR3 is TGTGCCAGCAGCTTAGGACGGGAGTACAGTGAGCAGTACTTC. J is TRBJ2-7 and V is TRBV7-2; possibly TRBD2 for D (6 bases). The CDR3 totals 14 residues. CDR1 is SGHTA, CDR2 FQGNSA, per germline. V shed 1 base and J shed 7 bases, with 14 bases lying between them. Combining the CDR3 with reference TRBV7-2 and TRBJ2-7 gives the whole variable domain GAGVSQSPSNKVTEKGKDVELRCDPISGHTALYWYRQSLGQGLEFLIYFQGNSAPDKSGLPSDRFSAERTGGSVSTLTIQRTQQEDSAVYLCASSLGREYSEQYFGPGTRLTVT.

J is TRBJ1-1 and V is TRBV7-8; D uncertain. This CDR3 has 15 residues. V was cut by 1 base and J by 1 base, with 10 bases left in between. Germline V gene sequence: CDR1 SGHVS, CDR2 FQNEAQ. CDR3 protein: CASSLVHRTNTEAFF. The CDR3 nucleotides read TGTGCCAGCAGCTTAGTTCACAGAACGAACACTGAAGCTTTCTTT.

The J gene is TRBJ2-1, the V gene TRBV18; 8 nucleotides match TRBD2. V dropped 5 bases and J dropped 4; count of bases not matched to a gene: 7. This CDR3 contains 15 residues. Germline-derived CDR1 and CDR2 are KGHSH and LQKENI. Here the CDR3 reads CASSATSGSYNEQFF. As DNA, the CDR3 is TGTGCCAGCTCAGCCACTAGCGGTTCGTACAATGAGCAGTTCTTC. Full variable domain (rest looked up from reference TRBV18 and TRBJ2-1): NAGVMQNPRHLVRRRGQEARLRCSPMKGHSHVYWYRQLPEEGLKFMVYLQKENIIDESGMPKERFSAEFPKEGPSILRIQQVVRGDSAAYFCASSATSGSYNEQFFGPGTRLTVL.

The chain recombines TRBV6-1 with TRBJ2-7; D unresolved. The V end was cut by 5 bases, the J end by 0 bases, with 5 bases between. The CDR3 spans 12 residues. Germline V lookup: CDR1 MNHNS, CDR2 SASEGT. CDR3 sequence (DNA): TGTGCCAGCAGTCTGAGCTCCTACGAGCAGTACTTC. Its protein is CASSLSSYEQYF.

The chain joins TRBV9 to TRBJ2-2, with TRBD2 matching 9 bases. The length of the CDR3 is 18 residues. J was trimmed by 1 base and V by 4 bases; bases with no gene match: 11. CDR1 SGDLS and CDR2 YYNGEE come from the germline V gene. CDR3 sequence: CASSRGVTSGKNTGELFF. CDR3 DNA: TGTGCCAGCAGCCGAGGGGTGACTAGCGGCAAGAACACCGGGGAGCTGTTTTTT.

This chain's CDR3 is CSASPVYNQPQHF. The CDR3 nucleotides read TGCAGTGCTAGTCCAGTTTATAATCAGCCCCAGCATTTT. V gene TRBV20-1 combines with J gene TRBJ1-5; no firm D call. Germline V gene sequence: CDR1 DFQATT, CDR2 SNEGSKA (reference sequence). The V end was cut by 3 bases, the J end by 4 bases, with 10 bases between. CDR3 length: 13 amino acids.

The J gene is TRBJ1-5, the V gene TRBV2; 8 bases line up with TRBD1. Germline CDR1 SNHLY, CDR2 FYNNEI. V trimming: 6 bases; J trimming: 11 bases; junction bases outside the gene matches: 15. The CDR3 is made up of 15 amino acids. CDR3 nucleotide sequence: TGTGCCAGCAGGGCAGGGACAGGTGGGGCAGGAGCCCAGCATTTT. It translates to CASRAGTGGAGAQHF.

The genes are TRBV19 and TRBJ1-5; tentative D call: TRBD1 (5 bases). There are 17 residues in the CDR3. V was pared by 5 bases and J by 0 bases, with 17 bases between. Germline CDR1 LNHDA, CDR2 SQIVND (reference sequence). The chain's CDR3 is CASSSGSYGNSNQPQHF. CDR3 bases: TGTGCCAGTAGTTCAGGGTCTTACGGCAATAGCAATCAGCCCCAGCATTTT.

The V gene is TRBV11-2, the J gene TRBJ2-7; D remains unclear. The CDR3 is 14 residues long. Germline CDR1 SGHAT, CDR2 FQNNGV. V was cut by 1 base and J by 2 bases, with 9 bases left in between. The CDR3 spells CASSLVQFTYEQYF. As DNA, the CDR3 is TGTGCCAGCAGCTTAGTTCAGTTTACCTACGAGCAGTACTTC.

The CDR3 loop is CASSPLRGNNSPLHF. The DNA for the CDR3 is TGTGCCAGCAGTCCACTGAGAGGCAATAATTCACCCCTCCACTTT. The chain carries TRBV6-6 and TRBJ1-6; D unresolved. CDR3 length: 15 amino acids. V gave up 5 bases and J gave up 5 bases, with 13 bases separating them. Looked up from germline, CDR1 is MNHNY and CDR2 is SVGAGI (reference sequence).

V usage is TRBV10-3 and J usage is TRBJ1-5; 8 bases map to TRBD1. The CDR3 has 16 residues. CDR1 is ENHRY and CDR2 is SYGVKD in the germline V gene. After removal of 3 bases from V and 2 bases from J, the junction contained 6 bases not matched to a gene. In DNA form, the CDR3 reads TGTGCCATCAGTGATGATGGGGACAGGCGCAATCAGCCCCAGCATTTT. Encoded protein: CAISDDGDRRNQPQHF.

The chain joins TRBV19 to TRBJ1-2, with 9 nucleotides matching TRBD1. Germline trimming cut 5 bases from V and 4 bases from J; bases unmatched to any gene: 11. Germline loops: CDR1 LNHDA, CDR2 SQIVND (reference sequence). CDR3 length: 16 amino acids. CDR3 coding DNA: TGTGCCAGTAGTCCACGAACGGGACAGGGAAGCTATGGCTACACCTTC. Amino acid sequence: CASSPRTGQGSYGYTF.

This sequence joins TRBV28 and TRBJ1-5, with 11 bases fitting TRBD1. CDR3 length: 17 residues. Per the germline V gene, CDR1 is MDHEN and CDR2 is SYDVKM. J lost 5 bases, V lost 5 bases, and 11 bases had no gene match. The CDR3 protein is CASSLRTGGILDQPQHF. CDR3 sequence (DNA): TGTGCCAGCAGTCTACGGACAGGGGGCATTCTAGATCAGCCCCAGCATTTT.

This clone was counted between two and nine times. CDR3 bases: TGTGCCAGCAGCCCGGCGGGAGCCACCGGGGAGCTGTTTTTT. Its translation: CASSPAGATGELFF. The rearrangement links TRBV3-1 (or the pseudogene TRBV3-2) to TRBJ2-2; 7 bases fit TRBD2. V trimming: 4 bases; J trimming: 4 bases; junction bases outside the gene matches: 3. This CDR3 has 14 amino acids. Germline values: CDR1 LGHDT, CDR2 YNNKEL (reference sequence).

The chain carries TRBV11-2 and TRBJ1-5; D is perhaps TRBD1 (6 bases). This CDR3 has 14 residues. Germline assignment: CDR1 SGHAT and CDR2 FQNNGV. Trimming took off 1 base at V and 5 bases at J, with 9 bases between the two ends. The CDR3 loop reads CASSLVAGDQPQHF. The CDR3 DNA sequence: TGTGCCAGCAGCTTAGTAGCAGGGGATCAGCCCCAGCATTTT. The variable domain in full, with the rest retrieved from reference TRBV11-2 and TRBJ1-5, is EAGVAQSPRYKIIEKRQSVAFWCNPISGHATLYWYQQILGQGPKLLIQFQNNGVVDDSQLPKDRFSAERLKGVDSTLKIQPAKLEDSAVYLCASSLVAGDQPQHFGDGTRLSIL.

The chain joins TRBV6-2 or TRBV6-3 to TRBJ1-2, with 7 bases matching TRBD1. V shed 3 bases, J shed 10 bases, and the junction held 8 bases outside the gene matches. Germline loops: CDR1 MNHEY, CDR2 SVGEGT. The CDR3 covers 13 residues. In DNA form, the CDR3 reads TGTGCCAGCAGTTATTATCGACAGGGTTACTACACCTTC. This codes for CASSYYRQGYYTF.

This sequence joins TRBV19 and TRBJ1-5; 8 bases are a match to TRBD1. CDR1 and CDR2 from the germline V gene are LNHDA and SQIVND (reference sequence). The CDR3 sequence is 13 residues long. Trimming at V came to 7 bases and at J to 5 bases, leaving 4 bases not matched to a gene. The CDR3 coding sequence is TGTGCCAGTATTCCGGGACAGGATCAGCCCCAGCATTTT. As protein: CASIPGQDQPQHF.